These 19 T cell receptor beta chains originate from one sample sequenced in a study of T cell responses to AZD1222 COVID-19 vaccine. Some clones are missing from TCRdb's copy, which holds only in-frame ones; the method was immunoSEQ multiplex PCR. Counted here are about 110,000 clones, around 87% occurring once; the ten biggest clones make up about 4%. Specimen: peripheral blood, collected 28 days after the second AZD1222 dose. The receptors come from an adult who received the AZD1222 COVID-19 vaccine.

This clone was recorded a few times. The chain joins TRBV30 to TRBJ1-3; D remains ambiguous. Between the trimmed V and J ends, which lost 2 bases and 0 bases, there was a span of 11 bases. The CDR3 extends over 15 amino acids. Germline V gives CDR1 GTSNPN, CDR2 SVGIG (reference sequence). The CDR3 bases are TGTGCCTGGAGTCCGCCCTTTAGCTCTGGAAACACCATATATTTT. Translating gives CAWSPPFSSGNTIYF.

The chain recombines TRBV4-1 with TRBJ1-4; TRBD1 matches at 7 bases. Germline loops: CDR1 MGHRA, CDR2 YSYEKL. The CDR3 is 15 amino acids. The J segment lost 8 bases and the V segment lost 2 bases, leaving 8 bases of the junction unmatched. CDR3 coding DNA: TGCGCCAGCAGCCAAACAACAGGGGAATCGGAAAAACTGTTTTTT. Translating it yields CASSQTTGESEKLFF.

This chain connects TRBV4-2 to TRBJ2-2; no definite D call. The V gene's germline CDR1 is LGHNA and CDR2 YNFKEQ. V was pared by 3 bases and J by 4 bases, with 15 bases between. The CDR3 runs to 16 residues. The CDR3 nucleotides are TGTGCCAGCAGCCAGGATACCGACTTTTTCACCGGGGAGCTGTTTTTT. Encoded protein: CASSQDTDFFTGELFF.

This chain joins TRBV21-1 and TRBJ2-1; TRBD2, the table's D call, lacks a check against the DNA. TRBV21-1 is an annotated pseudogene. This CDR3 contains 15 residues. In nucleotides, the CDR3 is TGTGCCAGCAGCAAAGAAACGCGGGAGGGCAATGAGCAGTTCTTC. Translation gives CASSKETREGNEQFF.

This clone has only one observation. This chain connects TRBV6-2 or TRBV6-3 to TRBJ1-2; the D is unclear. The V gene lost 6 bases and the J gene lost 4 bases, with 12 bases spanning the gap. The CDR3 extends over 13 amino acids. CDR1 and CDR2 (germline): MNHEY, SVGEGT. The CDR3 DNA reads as TGTGCCAGCAGCCCTGGTGCCCTCTATGGCTACACCTTC. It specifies CASSPGALYGYTF.

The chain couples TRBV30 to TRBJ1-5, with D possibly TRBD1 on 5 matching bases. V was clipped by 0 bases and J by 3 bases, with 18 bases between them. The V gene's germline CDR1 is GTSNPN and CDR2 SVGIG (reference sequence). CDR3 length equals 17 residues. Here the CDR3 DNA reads TGTGCCTGGAGTGTAACCTTCTTCCGGGACTCCAATCAGCCCCAGCATTTT. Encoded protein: CAWSVTFFRDSNQPQHF.

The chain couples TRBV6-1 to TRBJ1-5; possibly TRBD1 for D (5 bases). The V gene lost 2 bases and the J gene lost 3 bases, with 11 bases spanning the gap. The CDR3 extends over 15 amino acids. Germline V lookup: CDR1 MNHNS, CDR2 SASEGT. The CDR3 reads CASSERGRTNQPQHF. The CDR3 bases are TGTGCCAGCAGTGAAAGGGGCAGGACCAATCAGCCCCAGCATTTT.

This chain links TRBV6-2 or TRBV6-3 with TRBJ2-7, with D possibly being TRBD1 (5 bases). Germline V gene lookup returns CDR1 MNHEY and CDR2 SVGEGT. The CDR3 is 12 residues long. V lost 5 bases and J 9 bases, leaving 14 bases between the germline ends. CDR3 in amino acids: CASSTDRPPQYF. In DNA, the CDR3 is TGTGCCAGCAGTACCGACAGACCACCGCAGTACTTC.

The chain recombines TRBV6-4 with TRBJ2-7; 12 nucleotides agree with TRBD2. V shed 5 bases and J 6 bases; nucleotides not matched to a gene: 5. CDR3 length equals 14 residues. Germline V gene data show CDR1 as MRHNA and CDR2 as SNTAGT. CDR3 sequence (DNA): TGTGCCAGCAGTCGGACTAGCGGGGACTCCGAGCAGTACTTC. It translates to CASSRTSGDSEQYF.

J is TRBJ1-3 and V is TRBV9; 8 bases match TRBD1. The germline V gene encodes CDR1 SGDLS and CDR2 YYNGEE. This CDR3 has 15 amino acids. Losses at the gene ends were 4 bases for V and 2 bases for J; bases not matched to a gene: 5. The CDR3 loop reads CASSPWTGTGNTIYF. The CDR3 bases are TGTGCCAGCAGCCCGTGGACAGGGACTGGAAACACCATATATTTT.

CDR3 bases: TGTGCCAGCAGCCCCTCAGTGGGACTAGCGGAACTAAACACCGGGGAGCTGTTTTTT. Its translation: CASSPSVGLAELNTGELFF. The genes are TRBV7-9 and TRBJ2-2, with 11 bases fitting TRBD2. With 5 bases clipped from V and 2 bases from J, the junction kept 13 bases outside the gene matches. The germline gives CDR1 SEHNR, CDR2 FQNEAQ (reference sequence). The CDR3 extends over 19 amino acids.

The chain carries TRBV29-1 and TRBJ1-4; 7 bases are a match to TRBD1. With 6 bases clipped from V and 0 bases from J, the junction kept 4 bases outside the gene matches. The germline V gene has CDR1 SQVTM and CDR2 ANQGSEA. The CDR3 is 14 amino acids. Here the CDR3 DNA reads TGCAGCGTCCAAGGACAGGCAACTAATGAAAAACTGTTTTTT. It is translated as CSVQGQATNEKLFF. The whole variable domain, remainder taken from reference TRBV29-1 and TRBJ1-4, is SAVISQKPSRDICQRGTSLTIQCQVDSQVTMMFWYRQQPGQSLTLIATANQGSEATYESGFVIDKFPISRPNLTFSTLTVSNMSPEDSSIYLCSVQGQATNEKLFFGSGTQLSVL.

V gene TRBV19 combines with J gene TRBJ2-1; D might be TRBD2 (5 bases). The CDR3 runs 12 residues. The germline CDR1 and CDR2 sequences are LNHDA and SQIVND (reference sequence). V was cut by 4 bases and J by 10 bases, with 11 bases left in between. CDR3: CASSTTIKEQFF. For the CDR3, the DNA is TGTGCCAGTAGTACGACTATTAAAGAGCAGTTCTTC.

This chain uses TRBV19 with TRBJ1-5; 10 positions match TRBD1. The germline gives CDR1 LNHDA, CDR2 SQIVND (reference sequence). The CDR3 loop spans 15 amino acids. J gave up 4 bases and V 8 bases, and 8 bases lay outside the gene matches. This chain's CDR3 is CASHKGTGANQPQHF. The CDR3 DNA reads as TGTGCCAGTCACAAAGGGACAGGGGCTAATCAGCCCCAGCATTTT.

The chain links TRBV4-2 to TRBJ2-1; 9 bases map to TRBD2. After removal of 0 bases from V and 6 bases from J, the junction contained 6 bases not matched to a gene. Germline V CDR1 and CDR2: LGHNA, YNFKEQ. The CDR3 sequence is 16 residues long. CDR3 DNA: TGTGCCAGCAGCCAAGAGATGAGCGGGAGGCCCAATGAGCAGTTCTTC. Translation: CASSQEMSGRPNEQFF.

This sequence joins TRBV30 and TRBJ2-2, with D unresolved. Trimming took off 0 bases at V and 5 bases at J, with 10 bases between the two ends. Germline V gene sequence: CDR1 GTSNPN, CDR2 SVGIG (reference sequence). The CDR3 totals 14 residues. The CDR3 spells CAWSVLLGTGELFF. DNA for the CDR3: TGTGCCTGGAGTGTACTTTTGGGTACCGGGGAGCTGTTTTTT. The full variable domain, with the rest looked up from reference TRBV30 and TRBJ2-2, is SQTIHQWPATLVQPVGSPLSLECTVEGTSNPNLYWYRQAAGRGLQLLFYSVGIGQISSEVPQNLSASRPQDRQFILSSKKLLLSDSGFYLCAWSVLLGTGELFFGEGSRLTVL.

The CDR3 sequence is CASSVVGVPNTEAFF. As DNA, the CDR3 is TGTGCCAGCAGCGTAGTTGGAGTCCCGAACACTGAAGCTTTCTTT. The gene calls are TRBV9 and TRBJ1-1; no firm D call. The CDR3 spans 15 residues. Trimming cost V 0 bases and J 1 base, with 10 bases left between them. CDR1 is SGDLS and CDR2 is YYNGEE in the germline V gene.

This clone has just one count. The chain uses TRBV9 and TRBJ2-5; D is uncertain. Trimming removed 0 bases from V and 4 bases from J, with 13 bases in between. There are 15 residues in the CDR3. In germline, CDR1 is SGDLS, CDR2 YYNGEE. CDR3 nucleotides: TGTGCCAGCAGCGTAGCTGCAGGAACTTTAGAGACCCAGTACTTC. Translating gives CASSVAAGTLETQYF. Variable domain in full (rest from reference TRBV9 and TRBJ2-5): DSGVTQTPKHLITATGQRVTLRCSPRSGDLSVYWYQQSLDQGLQFLIQYYNGEERAKGNILERFSAQQFPDLHSELNLSSLELGDSALYFCASSVAAGTLETQYFGPGTRLLVL.

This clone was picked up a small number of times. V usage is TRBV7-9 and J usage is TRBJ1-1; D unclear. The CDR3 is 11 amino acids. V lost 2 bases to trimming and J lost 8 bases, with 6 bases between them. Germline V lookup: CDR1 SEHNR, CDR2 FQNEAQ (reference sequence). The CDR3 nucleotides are TGTGCCAGCAGCTTAAAGTGGGAAGCTTTCTTT. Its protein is CASSLKWEAFF.